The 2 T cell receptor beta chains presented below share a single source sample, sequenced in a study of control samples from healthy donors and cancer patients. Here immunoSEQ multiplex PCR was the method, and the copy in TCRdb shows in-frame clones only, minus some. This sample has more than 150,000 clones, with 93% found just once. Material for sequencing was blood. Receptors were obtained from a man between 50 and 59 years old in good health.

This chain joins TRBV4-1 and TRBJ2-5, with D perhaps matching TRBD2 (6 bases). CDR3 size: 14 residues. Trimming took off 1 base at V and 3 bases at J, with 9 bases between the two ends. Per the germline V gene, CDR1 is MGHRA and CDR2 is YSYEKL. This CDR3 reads CASSQAGTEETQYF. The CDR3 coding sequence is TGCGCCAGCAGCCAAGCAGGGACTGAAGAGACCCAGTACTTC.

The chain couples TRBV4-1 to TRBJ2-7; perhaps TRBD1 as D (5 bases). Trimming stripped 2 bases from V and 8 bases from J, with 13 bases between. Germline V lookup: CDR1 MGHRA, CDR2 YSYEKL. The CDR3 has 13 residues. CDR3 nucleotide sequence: TGCGCCAGCAGCCAACTTCTCAGGGTTAAGCAGTACTTC. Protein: CASSQLLRVKQYF.